The next 29 T cell receptor beta chains were all read from a single sample in a study of blood T cell repertoires in COVID-19. Generated by immunoSEQ multiplex PCR, the TCRdb table keeps only in-frame clones and is missing some. The sample includes 90,000 to 120,000 clones, about 83% of them seen just once. Sequences were obtained from peripheral blood. The receptors derive from a woman in her sixties or seventies with acute or convalescent COVID-19.

The gene calls are TRBV5-1 and TRBJ1-1; D unclear. With 4 bases removed from V and 1 base from J, the gap between germline ends came to 11 bases. The CDR3 loop spans 14 amino acids. CDR1 is SGHRS and CDR2 is YFSETQ in the germline V gene. CDR3 nucleotide sequence: TGCGCCAGCAGCCCGGCAGGTAGGAACACTGAAGCTTTCTTT. This translates into CASSPAGRNTEAFF.

The rearrangement uses TRBV2 and TRBJ2-2, with 8 nucleotides matching TRBD2. V lost 4 bases, J lost 4 bases, and 2 bases stayed unmatched. Germline V lookup: CDR1 SNHLY, CDR2 FYNNEI. The CDR3 sequence is 14 residues long. CDR3 protein: CASSVTSVTGELFF. The DNA of the CDR3 is TGTGCCAGCAGTGTGACTAGCGTCACCGGGGAGCTGTTTTTT.

Only a few counts were recorded for this clone. This chain uses TRBV28 with TRBJ1-2, with 8 bases identical to TRBD1. The CDR3 covers 14 residues. CDR1 and CDR2 from the germline V gene are MDHEN and SYDVKM. J gave up 3 bases and V 6 bases, and 6 bases lay outside the gene matches. As DNA, the CDR3 is TGTGCCAGCAGCTCAGGGGGCGCGGACTATGGCTACACCTTC. Translating gives CASSSGGADYGYTF.

V and J are TRBV28 and TRBJ1-2; 8 bases map to TRBD1. The CDR3 sequence is 17 residues long. From germline, CDR1 is MDHEN and CDR2 SYDVKM. J lost 0 bases, V lost 0 bases, and 6 bases had no gene match. CDR3 region: CASSLWQGARANYGYTF. As DNA, the CDR3 is TGTGCCAGCAGTTTATGGCAGGGGGCTCGGGCTAACTATGGCTACACCTTC.

V and J are TRBV19 and TRBJ1-2; TRBD1 matches 8 bases. The V gene end was trimmed by 5 bases and the J gene end by 0 bases; junction bases not matched to a gene: 11. The CDR3 sequence is 17 residues long. CDR1 and CDR2 from the germline V gene are LNHDA and SQIVND (reference sequence). The CDR3 coding sequence is TGTGCCAGTAGTCGGGCAGGGGGCGCGACCCCTAACTATGGCTACACCTTC. Its protein product is CASSRAGGATPNYGYTF.

The chain carries TRBV6-6 and TRBJ1-6, with TRBD1 identical over 9 bases. CDR3 length equals 14 residues. V lost 6 bases and J lost 9; bases outside the gene matches: 6. The germline CDR1 and CDR2 sequences are MNHNY and SVGAGI (reference sequence). This CDR3 is CASSLTGGGSPLHF. CDR3 DNA sequence: TGTGCCAGCAGCCTGACAGGGGGGGGTTCACCCCTCCACTTT.

V is TRBV9 and J is TRBJ1-5; D is uncertain. This CDR3 is 14 amino acids long. The V gene lost 0 bases and the J gene lost 4 bases, with 8 bases spanning the gap. Germline V gene lookup returns CDR1 SGDLS and CDR2 YYNGEE. CDR3 bases: TGTGCCAGCAGCGTAGGAGGAGGAAATCAGCCCCAGCATTTT. It is translated as CASSVGGGNQPQHF.

V usage is TRBV28 and J usage is TRBJ2-1; D might be TRBD2 (6 bases). CDR3 length: 12 residues. Germline V lookup: CDR1 MDHEN, CDR2 SYDVKM. Trimming pared 4 bases from V and 8 bases from J, leaving 9 bases between. The DNA for the CDR3 is TGTGCCAGCAGTTCTTGGGGGGATGAGCAGTTCTTC. Translated: CASSSWGDEQFF. Looking up the rest from reference TRBV28 and TRBJ2-1 gives the full variable domain: DVKVTQSSRYLVKRTGEKVFLECVQDMDHENMFWYRQDPGLGLRLIYFSYDVKMKEKGDIPEGYSVSREKKERFSLILESASTNQTSMYLCASSSWGDEQFFGPGTRLTVL.

The V and J genes are TRBV6-2 or TRBV6-3 and TRBJ2-7; tentatively, D is TRBD2 (6 bases). The CDR3 length is 14 residues. Germline assignment: CDR1 MNHEY and CDR2 SVGEGT. Trimming shortened V by 3 bases and J by 3 bases, and 12 bases separated the two germline ends. This chain's CDR3 is CASSYPGLVYEQYV. The CDR3 coding sequence is TGTGCCAGCAGTTATCCGGGACTGGTCTACGAGCAGTACGTC.

This clone was counted a few times. This chain links TRBV28 with TRBJ1-2; the D gene is possibly TRBD1 (5 bases). The germline V gene encodes CDR1 MDHEN and CDR2 SYDVKM. The CDR3 spans 15 residues. Trimming took off 1 base at V and 5 bases at J, with 14 bases between the two ends. In DNA form, the CDR3 reads TGTGCCAGCAGTTTATCTCAGGGCCAAGGGTATGGCTACACCTTC. Protein product: CASSLSQGQGYGYTF.

This clone showed up just a few times. This sequence joins TRBV3-1 (or the pseudogene TRBV3-2) and TRBJ2-1; 7 bases match TRBD2. Germline CDR1 reads LGHDT; CDR2 reads YNNKEL (reference sequence). J lost 4 bases, V lost 2 bases, and 5 bases had no gene match. The CDR3 totals 15 residues. CDR3 nucleotide sequence: TGTGCCAGCAGCCAATCAACGGGGGGTTACAATGAGCAGTTCTTC. Translating gives CASSQSTGGYNEQFF.

The chain uses TRBV29-1 and TRBJ1-1; D is undetermined. This CDR3 region has 14 residues. Between the trimmed V and J ends, which lost 4 bases and 0 bases, there was a span of 12 bases. Per germline, CDR1 SQVTM and CDR2 ANQGSEA. In nucleotides, the CDR3 is TGCAGCGTTGTTCGGGGTGGGGTGAACACTGAAGCTTTCTTT. Translating it yields CSVVRGGVNTEAFF.

This chain joins TRBV21-1 and TRBJ2-1; TRBD1, the table's D call, was not compared with the DNA. TRBV21-1 is designated a pseudogene. The CDR3 sequence is 14 residues long. The CDR3 bases are TGTGCCAGACAGACAGGGGACCCCTACAATGAGCAGTTCTTC. Protein: CARQTGDPYNEQFF.

This clone was counted a few times. The J gene is TRBJ2-7, the V gene TRBV4-1; 15 bases match TRBD2. This CDR3 is 18 amino acids long. Looked up from germline, CDR1 is MGHRA and CDR2 is YSYEKL. The V gene end was trimmed by 4 bases and the J gene end by 5 bases; junction bases not matched to a gene: 12. CDR3: CASSLSYRGLAGGDEQYF. The CDR3 nucleotides read TGCGCCAGCAGCCTATCCTATAGGGGACTAGCGGGAGGAGACGAGCAGTACTTC.

J is TRBJ1-2 and V is TRBV2, with D uncertain. V shed 8 bases and J shed 1 base, with 8 bases lying between them. This CDR3 has 12 residues. Germline V gives CDR1 SNHLY, CDR2 FYNNEI. CDR3 DNA: TGTGCCAGCCGGTCCGATAACTATGGCTACACCTTC. Translated, it gives CASRSDNYGYTF.

V usage is TRBV28 and J usage is TRBJ2-4; 7 bases fit TRBD2. V shed 7 bases and J 0 bases; nucleotides not matched to a gene: 9. The germline CDR1 and CDR2 sequences are MDHEN and SYDVKM. The CDR3 consists of 16 residues. CDR3 DNA sequence: TGTGCCAGCAATTCACCTAGCGGACTAGCCAAAAACATTCAGTACTTC. Amino acids: CASNSPSGLAKNIQYF.

This chain connects TRBV14 to TRBJ2-2, with D possibly being TRBD1 (6 bases). V lost 1 base and J 2 bases, leaving 11 bases between the germline ends. CDR3 length: 16 residues. Germline-derived CDR1 and CDR2 are SGHDN and FVKESK. CDR3: CASSQAQGLNTGELFF. The CDR3 coding sequence is TGTGCCAGCAGCCAAGCTCAGGGGCTCAACACCGGGGAGCTGTTTTTT.

V and J are TRBV28 and TRBJ1-3; D is ambiguous. Per germline, CDR1 MDHEN and CDR2 SYDVKM. This CDR3 contains 14 residues. V shed 6 bases and J shed 3 bases, with 12 bases lying between them. The CDR3 nucleotides are TGTGCCAGCAGCCGAGGGCCGGGTGGAAACACCATATATTTT. Encoded protein: CASSRGPGGNTIYF. The full variable domain, in which reference TRBV28 and TRBJ1-3 provide the parts outside the CDR3, is DVKVTQSSRYLVKRTGEKVFLECVQDMDHENMFWYRQDPGLGLRLIYFSYDVKMKEKGDIPEGYSVSREKKERFSLILESASTNQTSMYLCASSRGPGGNTIYFGEGSWLTVV.

The rearrangement links TRBV5-4 to TRBJ1-2, with 11 bases matching TRBD1. Germline V gene sequence: CDR1 SGHNT, CDR2 YYREEE (reference sequence). The J segment lost 4 bases and the V segment lost 4 bases, leaving 3 bases of the junction unmatched. CDR3 length: 14 residues. The CDR3 sequence is CASSPGQGAYGYTF. CDR3 nucleotide sequence: TGTGCCAGCAGCCCCGGACAGGGGGCCTATGGCTACACCTTC.

A single count supports this clone. The chain couples TRBV7-8 to TRBJ1-3; D is possibly TRBD1 (6 bases). Germline values: CDR1 SGHVS, CDR2 FQNEAQ. V lost 5 bases, J lost 0 bases, and 14 bases lay in between. The CDR3 sequence is 16 residues long. This CDR3 reads CASSRPDSDSGNTIYF. CDR3 nucleotides: TGTGCCAGCAGCCGTCCGGACAGCGACTCTGGAAACACCATATATTTT.

CDR3 in DNA: TGTGCCAGCAGACAACAGTCGGAAAATTCACCCCTCCACTTT. This sequence encodes CASRQQSENSPLHF. The genes are TRBV6-5 and TRBJ1-6; D is unresolved. The length of the CDR3 is 14 residues. The germline CDR1 and CDR2 sequences are MNHEY and SVGAGI. The ends were cut back, 6 bases at V and 7 bases at J, with 13 bases in the middle.

V usage is TRBV7-9 and J usage is TRBJ2-5; a weak D match, TRBD2 (5 bases). The CDR3 sequence is 14 residues long. From germline, CDR1 is SEHNR and CDR2 FQNEAQ (reference sequence). Trimming pared 1 base from V and 5 bases from J, leaving 11 bases between. The CDR3, as DNA: TGTGCCAGCAGCTTAGGGCAGCCGGGGGAGACCCAGTACTTC. Its protein product is CASSLGQPGETQYF.

This rearrangement joins TRBV7-3 to TRBJ2-1; TRBD2 agrees at 13 bases. After removal of 5 bases from V and 5 bases from J, the junction contained 15 bases not matched to a gene. Germline CDR1 is SGHTA and CDR2 is FQGTGA. The CDR3 spans 19 residues. CDR3 DNA sequence: TGTGCCAGCAGCCCTACGGGACTAGCGGGAAGCCGAACCAACAATGAGCAGTTCTTC. Amino acids: CASSPTGLAGSRTNNEQFF.

As DNA, the CDR3 is TGTGCCAGCAGCAGGGACAGTGGCACAGATACGCAGTATTTT. It yields the protein CASSRDSGTDTQYF. J is TRBJ2-3 and V is TRBV7-3; 7 nucleotides match TRBD1. After removal of 5 bases from V and 1 base from J, the junction contained 3 bases not matched to a gene. Germline lookup yields CDR1 SGHTA and CDR2 FQGTGA. The CDR3 is made up of 14 amino acids.

This chain uses TRBV28 with TRBJ2-2; 10 positions match TRBD2. This CDR3 has 18 residues. The junction had 15 bases not matched to a gene; V was cut back by 6 bases and J by 5 bases. Germline CDR1 is MDHEN and CDR2 is SYDVKM. The CDR3 reads CASSPRVAGGRRTGELFF. As DNA, the CDR3 is TGTGCCAGCAGCCCCAGAGTAGCGGGGGGAAGGAGGACCGGGGAGCTGTTTTTT.

This CDR3 is CASSQDPVTAYEQYF. In nucleotides, the CDR3 is TGCGCCAGCAGCCAAGATCCGGTCACAGCCTACGAGCAGTACTTC. V and J are TRBV4-1 and TRBJ2-7; D is uncertain. The V end was cut by 0 bases, the J end by 2 bases, with 11 bases between. This CDR3 is 15 amino acids long. In germline, CDR1 is MGHRA, CDR2 YSYEKL.

This chain links TRBV5-1 with TRBJ1-2; D unresolved. Germline loops: CDR1 SGHRS, CDR2 YFSETQ. Trimming cost V 4 bases and J 5 bases, with 9 bases left between them. The CDR3 has 12 amino acids. CDR3: CASSNQVYGYTF. The CDR3 nucleotides read TGCGCCAGCAGCAATCAGGTATATGGCTACACCTTC.

V is TRBV14 and J is TRBJ2-1; D ambiguous. The germline V gene has CDR1 SGHDN and CDR2 FVKESK. The CDR3 sequence is 15 residues long. The V end was cut by 4 bases, the J end by 10 bases, with 20 bases between. The CDR3 DNA sequence: TGTGCCAGCAGCCCCTTCGTGGGTAGCTTACCCGAGCAGTTCTTC. This codes for CASSPFVGSLPEQFF.

The V call is TRBV15, the J call TRBJ1-2; TRBD1 matches at 7 bases. Per the germline V gene, CDR1 is LNHNV and CDR2 is YYDKDF (reference sequence). V trimming: 1 base; J trimming: 7 bases; junction bases outside the gene matches: 21. CDR3 length: 19 amino acids. CDR3 region: CATSRVRDRTPLSLSGYTF. DNA for the CDR3: TGTGCCACCAGCAGAGTCCGGGACAGAACCCCACTGTCGCTGAGTGGCTACACCTTC.